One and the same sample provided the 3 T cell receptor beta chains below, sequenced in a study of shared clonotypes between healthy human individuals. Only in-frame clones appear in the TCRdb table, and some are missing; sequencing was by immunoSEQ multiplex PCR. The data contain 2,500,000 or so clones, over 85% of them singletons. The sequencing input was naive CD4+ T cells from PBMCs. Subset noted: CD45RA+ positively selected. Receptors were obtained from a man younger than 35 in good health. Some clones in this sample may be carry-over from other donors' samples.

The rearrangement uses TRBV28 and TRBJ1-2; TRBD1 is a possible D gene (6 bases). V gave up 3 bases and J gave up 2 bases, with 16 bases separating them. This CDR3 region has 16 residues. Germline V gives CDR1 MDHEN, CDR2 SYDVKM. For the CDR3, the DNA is TGTGCCAGCAGTTTCCACCGGACAGAGATAAACTATGGCTACACCTTC. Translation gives CASSFHRTEINYGYTF.

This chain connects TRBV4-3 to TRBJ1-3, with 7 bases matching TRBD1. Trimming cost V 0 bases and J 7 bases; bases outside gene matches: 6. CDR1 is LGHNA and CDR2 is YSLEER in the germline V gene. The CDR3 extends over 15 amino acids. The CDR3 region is CASSQDWGTVNTIYF. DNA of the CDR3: TGCGCCAGCAGCCAAGATTGGGGGACAGTTAACACCATATATTTT.

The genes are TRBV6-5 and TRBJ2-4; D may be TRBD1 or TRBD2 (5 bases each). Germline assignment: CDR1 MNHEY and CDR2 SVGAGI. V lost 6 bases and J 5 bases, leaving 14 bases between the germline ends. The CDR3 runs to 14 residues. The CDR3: CASSPRDGENIQYF. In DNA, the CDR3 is TGTGCCAGCAGCCCCCGGGACGGGGAAAACATTCAGTACTTC.